The text below deals with one TCR beta chain. Sequenced by immunoSEQ multiplex PCR; TCRdb stores in-frame clones only, minus some. Among around 30,000 clones listed, around nine tenths were seen once. The J segment lost 8 bases and the V segment lost 3 bases, leaving 7 bases of the junction unmatched. The CDR3 totals 15 residues. The V gene's germline CDR1 is SGHKS and CDR2 YYEKEE (reference sequence). This sample was included in a study of T cells after posttransplantation cyclophosphamide. The TCR comes from a woman aged 40 to 49 with a blood cancer, CMV-positive, and with a related stem cell donor. This chain joins TRBV5-5 and TRBJ1-4, with 10 bases lining up with TRBD1. Sequencing input: PBMCs. The CDR3 DNA follows: TGTGCCAGCAGCTGGAGACAGGGGGCAAGGGAAAAACTGTTTTTT. It codes for CASSWRQGAREKLFF.